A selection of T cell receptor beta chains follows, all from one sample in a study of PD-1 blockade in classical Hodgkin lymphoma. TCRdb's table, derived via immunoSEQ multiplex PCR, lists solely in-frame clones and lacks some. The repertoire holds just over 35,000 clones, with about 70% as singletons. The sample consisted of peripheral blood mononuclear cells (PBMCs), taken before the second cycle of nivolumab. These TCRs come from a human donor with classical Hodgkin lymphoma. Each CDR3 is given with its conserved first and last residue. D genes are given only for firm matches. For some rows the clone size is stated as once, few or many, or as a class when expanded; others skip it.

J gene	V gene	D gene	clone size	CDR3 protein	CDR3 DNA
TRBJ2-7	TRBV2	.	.	CASSERSDRSQYF	TGTGCCAGCAGTGAACGATCTGACAGGAGCCAGTACTTC
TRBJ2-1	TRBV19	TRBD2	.	CASSIDWTSHNEQFF	TGTGCCAGTAGTATAGATTGGACTAGCCACAATGAGCAGTTCTTC
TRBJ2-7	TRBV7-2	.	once	CASSSDRYEQYF	TGTGCCAGCAGCTCCGACAGATACGAGCAGTACTTC
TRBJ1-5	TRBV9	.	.	CASSVDGGPGQPQHF	TGTGCCAGCAGCGTAGACGGGGGGCCGGGTCAGCCCCAGCATTTT
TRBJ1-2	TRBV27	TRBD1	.	CASRGTGGNYGYTF	TGTGCCAGCAGGGGGACAGGGGGGAACTATGGCTACACCTTC
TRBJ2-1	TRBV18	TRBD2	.	CASSPPGLAGNEQFF	TGTGCCAGCTCACCTCCGGGACTAGCGGGGAACGAGCAGTTCTTC
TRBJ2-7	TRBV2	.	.	CASSAAGAGVGEQYF	TGTGCCAGCAGTGCGGCGGGGGCGGGAGTTGGCGAGCAGTACTTC
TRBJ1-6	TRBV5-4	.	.	CASNRGSLNSPLHF	TGTGCCAGCAATAGGGGATCCCTTAATTCACCCCTCCACTTT
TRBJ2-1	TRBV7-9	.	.	CASSLETRTNEQFF	TGTGCCAGCAGCTTGGAGACTAGGACCAATGAGCAGTTCTTC
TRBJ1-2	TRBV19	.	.	CASIRNFGVGGYTF	TGTGCCAGTATACGCAACTTTGGGGTGGGCGGCTACACCTTC
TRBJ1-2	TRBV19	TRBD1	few	CASSLSRGNYGYTF	TGTGCCAGTAGCTTAAGCAGGGGGAACTATGGCTACACCTTC
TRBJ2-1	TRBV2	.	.	CASTGQLPGYEQFF	TGTGCCAGCACCGGACAGCTCCCGGGCTATGAGCAGTTCTTC
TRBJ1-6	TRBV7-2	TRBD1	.	CASTIGTGVFNSPLHF	TGTGCCAGCACCATCGGGACAGGGGTTTTTAATTCACCCCTCCACTTT
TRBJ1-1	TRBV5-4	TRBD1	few	CASSLPRDRGTEAFF	TGTGCCAGCAGCTTGCCCCGGGACAGGGGCACTGAAGCTTTCTTT
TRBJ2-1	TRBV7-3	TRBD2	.	CASAQRGGYNEQFF	TGTGCCAGCGCGCAGCGGGGGGGATACAATGAGCAGTTCTTC
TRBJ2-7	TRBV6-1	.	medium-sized	CASSEVSQDEQYF	TGTGCCAGCAGTGAAGTGTCACAGGATGAGCAGTACTTC
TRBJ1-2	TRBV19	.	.	CASSIPGTVYGYTF	TGTGCCAGTAGTATCCCCGGGACGGTCTATGGCTACACCTTC
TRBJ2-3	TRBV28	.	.	CASKVDTTDTQYF	TGTGCCAGCAAAGTAGATACCACAGATACGCAGTATTTT
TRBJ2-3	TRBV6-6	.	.	CASSPDSPFTDTQYF	TGTGCCAGCAGTCCAGACAGCCCGTTCACAGATACGCAGTATTTT
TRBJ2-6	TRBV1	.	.	CTSSLTGGAGANVLTF	TGCACCAGCAGCCTGACAGGGGGGGCTGGGGCCAACGTCCTGACTTTC
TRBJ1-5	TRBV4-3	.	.	CASSQWEGDRNQPQHF	TGCGCCAGCAGCCAATGGGAGGGCGACAGGAATCAGCCCCAGCATTTT
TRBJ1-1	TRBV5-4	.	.	CASSFRGRVTEAFF	TGTGCCAGCAGCTTTAGAGGCCGAGTAACTGAAGCTTTCTTT
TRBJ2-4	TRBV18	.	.	CVSSPLASGAKNIQYF	TGTGTCAGCTCACCCTTAGCGAGCGGGGCCAAAAACATTCAGTACTTC
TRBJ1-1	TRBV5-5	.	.	CASRNKGVEAEAFF	TGTGCCAGCAGAAATAAGGGGGTTGAGGCTGAAGCTTTCTTT
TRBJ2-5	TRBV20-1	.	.	CSARGAETQYF	TGCAGTGCTAGGGGTGCTGAGACCCAGTACTTC
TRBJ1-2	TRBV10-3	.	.	CAISDLGTGGGYTF	TGTGCCATCAGTGACCTAGGCACAGGCGGTGGCTACACCTTC
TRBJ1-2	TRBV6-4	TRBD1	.	CASSDTDPGTGIGGYTF	TGTGCCAGCAGTGACACGGACCCCGGGACAGGGATCGGTGGCTACACCTTC
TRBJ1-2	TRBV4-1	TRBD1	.	CASSRPGQTNYGYTF	TGCGCCAGCAGCCGGCCGGGACAGACTAACTATGGCTACACCTTC
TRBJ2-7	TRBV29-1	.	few	CSVEEGSEQYF	TGCAGCGTTGAAGAGGGGTCCGAGCAGTACTTC
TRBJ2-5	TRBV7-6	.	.	CASEGFGETQYF	TGTGCCAGCGAGGGGTTCGGGGAGACCCAGTACTTC
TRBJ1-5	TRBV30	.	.	CAWSAYTGNQPQHF	TGTGCCTGGAGCGCATACACAGGGAATCAGCCCCAGCATTTT
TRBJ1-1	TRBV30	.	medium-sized	CAWNSLRGGGAFF	TGTGCCTGGAATTCCCTCAGAGGGGGGGGAGCTTTCTTT
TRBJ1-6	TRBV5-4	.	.	CASMESSYNSPLHF	TGTGCCAGCATGGAGAGCTCCTATAATTCACCCCTCCACTTT
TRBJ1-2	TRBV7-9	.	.	CASSRSYGYTF	TGTGCCAGCAGCCGGTCATATGGCTACACCTTC
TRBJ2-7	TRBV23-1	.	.	CASSPTYEQYF	TGCGCCAGCAGTCCTACCTACGAGCAGTACTTC
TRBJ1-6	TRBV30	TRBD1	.	CAWSVGQKNSPLHF	TGTGCCTGGAGTGTGGGACAGAAAAATTCACCCCTCCACTTT
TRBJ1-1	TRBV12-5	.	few	CASGRVHLNTEAFF	TGTGCTAGTGGCAGGGTCCACTTGAACACTGAAGCTTTCTTT
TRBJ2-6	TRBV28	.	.	CASSGQTLVSGANVLTF	TGTGCCAGCAGCGGGCAGACCCTGGTCTCTGGGGCCAACGTCCTGACTTTC
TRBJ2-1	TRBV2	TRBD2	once	CASRRYSGSNYNEQFF	TGTGCCAGCAGGAGGTATAGCGGGAGCAACTACAATGAGCAGTTCTTC
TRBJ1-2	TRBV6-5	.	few	CASIAGSVQYGYTF	TGTGCCAGCATCGCAGGATCAGTTCAGTATGGCTACACCTTC
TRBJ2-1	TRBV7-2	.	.	CASSFQGYSYNEQFF	TGTGCCAGCAGCTTTCAGGGTTATTCATACAATGAGCAGTTCTTC
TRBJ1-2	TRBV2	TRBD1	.	CASRTGQPPNYGYTF	TGTGCCAGCAGGACGGGACAGCCCCCTAACTATGGCTACACCTTC
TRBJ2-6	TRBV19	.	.	CASSIDLVTEPRGANVLTF	TGTGCCAGTAGTATAGATCTAGTGACAGAACCGCGCGGGGCCAACGTCCTGACTTTC